This T cell receptor (beta chain) was recorded in a study of beta chain features in type 1 diabetes. Study results and limitations: Insertions were fewer and deletions more numerous at VDJ junctions in type 1 diabetes patients.

On this clone: The antigen is undetermined.

Using CD45RO/CCR7/CD25/CD127/CD95/CD27, CD4+ naive, central memory, regulatory and stem cell-like memory cells were sorted. Sorted populations all had greater than 98% purity. Expressed TCRB transcripts were sequenced, since all the RNA that had been isolated was reverse transcribed. Roughly 3.5 million reads per sample were averaged for naive, central memory and regulatory samples. Profiling relied on immunoSEQ multiplex PCR, and the TCRdb table lists in-frame clones only, not all of them. The table lists roughly 610,000 clones, about a sixth of them singletons. The sample was naive CD4+ T cells from blood. This clonotype was sampled from a young man in good health.

CDR3 DNA: TGTGCCAGCAGTTACGGTGACCGCGTAGCAAGTGAAAAACTGTTTTTT. Protein product: CASSYGDRVASEKLFF. V and J are TRBV6-5 and TRBJ1-4; no firm D call. This CDR3 contains 16 residues. Germline CDR1 and CDR2: MNHEY and SVGAGI. Trimming left V 2 bases short and J 7 bases short, with 17 bases between.